Shown below are 26 T cell receptor beta chains from a single sample sequenced in a study of blood T cell repertoires in COVID-19. Assay: immunoSEQ multiplex PCR; the TCRdb copy retains only in-frame clones and omits some. Of some 110,000 clones in the sample, approximately 84% were seen once. Sequenced material: peripheral blood. The receptors derive from an older woman with acute or convalescent COVID-19.

The chain carries TRBV19 and TRBJ2-3; 10 nucleotides agree with TRBD2. J was trimmed by 4 bases and V by 4 bases; bases with no gene match: 11. Germline CDR1 LNHDA, CDR2 SQIVND (reference sequence). CDR3 size: 17 residues. CDR3 DNA sequence: TGTGCCAGTAGTAGTCGTGTAGCGGGGGGCAGGGCAGATACGCAGTATTTT. It translates to CASSSRVAGGRADTQYF.

The V gene is TRBV5-1, the J gene TRBJ1-1; D is unclear. V dropped 4 bases and J dropped 10 bases, with 20 bases sitting between them. This CDR3 has 14 residues. The V gene's germline CDR1 is SGHRS and CDR2 YFSETQ. CDR3 DNA sequence: TGCGCCAGCAGCGCCAGCCTAGGAGTGGTGGTAGCTTTCTTT. It translates to CASSASLGVVVAFF.

The V gene is TRBV5-1, the J gene TRBJ2-7; tentatively, D is TRBD1 (6 bases). The germline V gene encodes CDR1 SGHRS and CDR2 YFSETQ. CDR3 length: 16 residues. V gave up 1 base and J gave up 4 bases, with 18 bases separating them. The CDR3 nucleotides read TGCGCCAGCAGCTTGCCCCCCTCTAACAGGGTATACGAGCAGTACTTC. Translation: CASSLPPSNRVYEQYF.

This chain links TRBV18 with TRBJ1-6; D ambiguous. The length of the CDR3 is 14 residues. Trimming cost V 3 bases and J 6 bases, with 9 bases left between them. Germline CDR1 KGHSH, CDR2 LQKENI. CDR3 sequence (DNA): TGTGCCAGCTCACCGGGAGACGCTAATTCACCCCTCCACTTT. As protein: CASSPGDANSPLHF.

This clone was recorded only once. The chain is built from TRBV2 and TRBJ1-6; TRBD1 agrees at 7 bases. From germline, CDR1 is SNHLY and CDR2 FYNNEI. J was trimmed by 12 bases and V by 4 bases; bases with no gene match: 3. The CDR3 sequence is 12 residues long. The CDR3 protein is CASSVRGLPLHF. In nucleotides, the CDR3 is TGTGCCAGCAGTGTGAGGGGGCTACCCCTCCACTTT. Full variable domain (missing parts from reference TRBV2 and TRBJ1-6): EPEVTQTPSHQVTQMGQEVILRCVPISNHLYFYWYRQILGQKVEFLVSFYNNEISEKSEIFDDQFSVERPDGSNFTLKIRSTKLEDSAMYFCASSVRGLPLHFGNGTRLTVT.

The chain joins TRBV5-5 to TRBJ2-7; 12 nucleotides match TRBD1. CDR3 length equals 16 residues. Trimming cost V 4 bases and J 6 bases; bases outside gene matches: 11. The V gene's germline CDR1 is SGHKS and CDR2 YYEKEE (reference sequence). CDR3 DNA sequence: TGTGCCAGCAGCCTGGGGACAGGGGGCTGGGTTGGCGAGCAGTACTTC. Amino acids: CASSLGTGGWVGEQYF.

CDR3 loop: CASNRHQETQYF. The DNA for the CDR3 is TGTGCCAGCAACAGGCACCAAGAGACCCAGTACTTC. The chain couples TRBV2 to TRBJ2-5; tentative D call: TRBD1 (5 bases). From germline, CDR1 is SNHLY and CDR2 FYNNEI. The CDR3 covers 12 residues. V was trimmed by 7 bases and J by 0 bases, leaving 6 bases between them. The entire variable domain, with the rest obtained from reference TRBV2 and TRBJ2-5, is as follows: EPEVTQTPSHQVTQMGQEVILRCVPISNHLYFYWYRQILGQKVEFLVSFYNNEISEKSEIFDDQFSVERPDGSNFTLKIRSTKLEDSAMYFCASNRHQETQYFGPGTRLLVL.

The CDR3 here is CASSDSGRRGTVAGYTF. CDR3 nucleotides: TGTGCCAGCAGTGACTCGGGCCGGAGGGGAACGGTTGCTGGCTACACCTTC. This chain connects TRBV6-4 to TRBJ1-2; perhaps TRBD1 as D (5 bases). Per germline, CDR1 MRHNA and CDR2 SNTAGT. V lost 0 bases and J lost 7, with 21 bases in between. This CDR3 is built from 17 residues.

The gene calls are TRBV2 and TRBJ2-7; 7 bases align to TRBD1. Trimming took 6 bases from V and 3 from J; bases not matched to a gene: 5. The CDR3 loop spans 13 amino acids. CDR1 and CDR2 (germline): SNHLY, FYNNEI. In nucleotides, the CDR3 is TGTGCCAGCAGGAGGGACAGCTACTACGAGCAGTACTTC. Protein: CASRRDSYYEQYF.

This rearrangement joins TRBV12-5 to TRBJ2-3, with 14 bases aligning to TRBD2. Germline-derived CDR1 and CDR2 are LGHNT and FRNRAP. This CDR3 has 17 amino acids. The V gene end was trimmed by 2 bases and the J gene end by 4 bases; junction bases not matched to a gene: 5. The CDR3 protein is CASGLFMTSGGADTQYF. CDR3 sequence (DNA): TGTGCTAGTGGTTTGTTTATGACTAGCGGGGGGGCAGATACGCAGTATTTT.

This clone was detected only once. This chain uses TRBV5-1 with TRBJ2-2; D may be TRBD2 (5 bases). There are 15 residues in the CDR3. The germline gives CDR1 SGHRS, CDR2 YFSETQ. Between the trimmed V and J ends, which lost 0 bases and 0 bases, there was a span of 6 bases. The CDR3 sequence is CASSLERTNTGELFF. The CDR3, as DNA: TGCGCCAGCAGCTTGGAGCGGACGAACACCGGGGAGCTGTTTTTT.

The genes are TRBV12-3 or TRBV12-4 and TRBJ1-2; D call uncertain. V was trimmed by 6 bases and J by 5 bases, leaving 13 bases between them. This CDR3 comprises 13 residues. As DNA, the CDR3 is TGTGCCAGCAGCCGGACGCCGGGGTATGGCTACACCTTC. This encodes CASSRTPGYGYTF.

The chain joins TRBV2 to TRBJ1-1, with 9 bases fitting TRBD1. CDR3 length: 15 amino acids. Germline loops: CDR1 SNHLY, CDR2 FYNNEI. Germline trimming cut 6 bases from V and 2 bases from J; bases unmatched to any gene: 7. CDR3 loop: CASSPLGQGNTEAFF. The CDR3 nucleotides read TGTGCCAGCAGCCCCCTGGGACAGGGTAACACTGAAGCTTTCTTT. The full variable domain, with the rest looked up from reference TRBV2 and TRBJ1-1, is EPEVTQTPSHQVTQMGQEVILRCVPISNHLYFYWYRQILGQKVEFLVSFYNNEISEKSEIFDDQFSVERPDGSNFTLKIRSTKLEDSAMYFCASSPLGQGNTEAFFGQGTRLTVV.

This chain uses TRBV28 with TRBJ2-7, with D unresolved. V lost 7 bases, J lost 0 bases, and 10 bases lay in between. Germline values: CDR1 MDHEN, CDR2 SYDVKM. CDR3 size: 13 residues. CDR3 sequence: CASTLRSSYEQYF. The CDR3 DNA sequence: TGTGCCAGCACCCTGAGGTCCTCCTACGAGCAGTACTTC. The full variable domain, its missing parts supplied by reference TRBV28 and TRBJ2-7, is DVKVTQSSRYLVKRTGEKVFLECVQDMDHENMFWYRQDPGLGLRLIYFSYDVKMKEKGDIPEGYSVSREKKERFSLILESASTNQTSMYLCASTLRSSYEQYFGPGTRLTVT.

The rearrangement uses TRBV27 and TRBJ1-5; 8 nucleotides align to TRBD1. V trimming: 3 bases; J trimming: 3 bases; junction bases outside the gene matches: 4. CDR3 size: 15 residues. The germline V gene has CDR1 MNHEY and CDR2 SMNVEV (reference sequence). CDR3 in DNA: TGTGCCAGCAGTTTGGCGACAGGGGCCAATCAGCCCCAGCATTTT. It codes for CASSLATGANQPQHF.

V is TRBV19 and J is TRBJ1-1, with 8 bases identical to TRBD1. Looked up from germline, CDR1 is LNHDA and CDR2 is SQIVND (reference sequence). After removal of 6 bases from V and 6 bases from J, the junction contained 6 bases not matched to a gene. CDR3 length: 13 amino acids. The CDR3 DNA reads as TGTGCCAGTAGCGGACAGGGAGGTCCTGAAGCTTTCTTT. Translation: CASSGQGGPEAFF.

The chain couples TRBV5-3 to TRBJ2-3, with a weak D call TRBD1 (6 bases). TRBV5-3 is an open reading frame whose function is uncertain. Trimming shortened V by 3 bases and J by 0 bases, and 14 bases separated the two germline ends. This CDR3 region has 16 residues. The CDR3 bases are TGTGCCAGAAGCTGCACTCCGGGACACAGCACAGATACGCAGTATTTT. It yields the protein CARSCTPGHSTDTQYF.

This clone was counted between two and nine times. The chain links TRBV12-3 or TRBV12-4 to TRBJ1-2; D is unresolved. The CDR3 has 13 amino acids. V lost 2 bases, J lost 2 bases, and 6 bases lay in between. CDR3 in DNA: TGTGCCAGCAGTTTATCCCAGAACTATGGCTACACCTTC. The encoded protein is CASSLSQNYGYTF.

The gene calls are TRBV19 and TRBJ1-1; TRBD1 is a possible D gene (5 bases). The CDR3 spans 17 residues. The V end was cut by 5 bases, the J end by 4 bases, with 23 bases between. Germline lookup yields CDR1 LNHDA and CDR2 SQIVND (reference sequence). CDR3 in amino acids: CASSPRTNSPWSTEAFF. CDR3 nucleotide sequence: TGTGCCAGTAGTCCGAGGACAAATTCCCCGTGGAGCACTGAAGCTTTCTTT.

CDR3: CASSFGGGNYEQYF. CDR3 bases: TGTGCCAGCAGCTTTGGCGGGGGAAACTACGAGCAGTACTTC. This chain links TRBV7-9 with TRBJ2-7; 7 bases are a match to TRBD2. Germline V gives CDR1 SEHNR, CDR2 FQNEAQ (reference sequence). This CDR3 has 14 amino acids. J gave up 3 bases and V 3 bases, and 5 bases lay outside the gene matches.

The genes are TRBV19 and TRBJ1-2, with a weak D call TRBD1 (5 bases). The CDR3 has 15 amino acids. Germline assignment: CDR1 LNHDA and CDR2 SQIVND (reference sequence). V was cut by 6 bases and J by 0 bases, with 14 bases left in between. In DNA form, the CDR3 reads TGTGCCAGTAGAATGGGGGGGAATCCTAACTATGGCTACACCTTC. This sequence encodes CASRMGGNPNYGYTF.

The V call is TRBV29-1, the J call TRBJ1-1, with a possible D match to TRBD1 (5 bases). Trimming shortened V by 5 bases and J by 4 bases, and 11 bases separated the two germline ends. The CDR3 has 12 residues. Germline V gene sequence: CDR1 SQVTM, CDR2 ANQGSEA. CDR3 DNA: TGCAGCGTTCGGGGGTTAGGCACTGAAGCTTTCTTT. Translating gives CSVRGLGTEAFF.

The chain has TRBV4-2 and TRBJ1-3; possible D gene TRBD1, 6 bases. The CDR3 spans 14 residues. CDR1 and CDR2 (germline): LGHNA, YNFKEQ. Deletions cut 4 bases from V and 6 bases from J, with 13 bases between. In DNA, the CDR3 is TGTGCCAGCAGCCTAACAGGGACCTTAAACACCATATATTTT. Amino acids: CASSLTGTLNTIYF.

The chain joins TRBV7-2 to TRBJ1-1; TRBD1 aligns across 8 bases. V was pared by 0 bases and J by 10 bases, with 4 bases of the junction left unmatched. The germline gives CDR1 SGHTA, CDR2 FQGNSA. This CDR3 has 13 amino acids. CDR3 loop: CASSLAGQGTAFF. In DNA, the CDR3 is TGTGCCAGCAGCTTAGCCGGACAGGGAACAGCTTTCTTT.

This chain joins TRBV5-1 and TRBJ2-7, with 8 bases aligning to TRBD1. The CDR3 extends over 13 amino acids. V dropped 5 bases and J dropped 1; count of bases not matched to a gene: 2. The germline gives CDR1 SGHRS, CDR2 YFSETQ. The CDR3 nucleotides read TGCGCCAGCAGTCGGGACAGGTCCTACGAGCAGTACTTC. It is translated as CASSRDRSYEQYF.

The chain employs TRBV10-3 and TRBJ2-2; weak D call: TRBD1 (5 bases). Deletions cut 5 bases from V and 2 bases from J, with 15 bases between. The CDR3 spans 16 residues. Germline V gives CDR1 ENHRY, CDR2 SYGVKD. For the CDR3, the DNA is TGTGCCATCAGTCCCAGTCGTGGGGCCAACACCGGGGAGCTGTTTTTT. This gives the protein CAISPSRGANTGELFF.